The 5 T cell receptor beta chains listed next were all sequenced from one sample in a study of Graves' ophthalmopathy and Graves' hyperthyroidism. TCR beta CDR3 regions were amplified from RNA transcripts. Amplification began with first-round RT-PCR using HTBI primers, then second-round multiplex PCR was performed. TCRdb called the multiplex PCR reads again in MiXCR, with one record for every CDR3 protein. The sample has under 250,000 distinct CDR3 sequences, around a fifth seen once. What was sequenced was peripheral blood. Receptors originate from a woman aged 45-59 years with Graves' ophthalmopathy.

There are many counts of this clonotype. The rearrangement links TRBV5-6 to TRBJ1-1, with a weak D call TRBD1 (6 bases). The CDR3 extends over 15 amino acids. V was clipped by 3 bases and J by 4 bases, with 16 bases between them. The germline CDR1 and CDR2 sequences are SGHDT and YYEEEE. CDR3 in amino acids: CASSYIGGFGTEAFF. The DNA of the CDR3 is TGTGCCAGCAGCTACATAGGGGGGTTCGGCACTGAAGCTTTCTTT.

This clonotype showed up many times. The CDR3: CASSATSYEQYF. The CDR3 DNA follows: TGTGCCAGCAGTGCAACCTCCTACGAGCAGTACTTC. The genes are TRBV2 and TRBJ2-7; D gene ambiguous. The CDR3 loop spans 12 amino acids. V was shortened by 4 bases and J by 0 bases, with 4 bases between the two germline ends. The germline V gene has CDR1 SNHLY and CDR2 FYNNEI.

This clonotype showed up many times. The chain links TRBV4-2 to TRBJ2-2; 13 bases map to TRBD2. From germline, CDR1 is LGHNA and CDR2 YNFKEQ. The CDR3 covers 17 residues. The V gene end was trimmed by 4 bases and the J gene end by 4 bases; junction bases not matched to a gene: 6. As DNA, the CDR3 is TGTGCCAGCAGCCGGACTAGCGGGAGTTCGGGCACCGGGGAGCTGTTTTTT. As protein: CASSRTSGSSGTGELFF.

This clonotype was observed at least ten times. J is TRBJ2-5 and V is TRBV5-5, with 9 bases that match TRBD2. With 2 bases clipped from V and 5 bases from J, the junction kept 7 bases outside the gene matches. Germline CDR1 and CDR2: SGHKS and YYEKEE (reference sequence). The CDR3 has 15 amino acids. The CDR3: CASSLQREVTETQYF. The CDR3 DNA sequence: TGTGCCAGCAGCTTACAGCGGGAGGTTACGGAGACCCAGTACTTC. The entire variable domain, with the rest obtained from reference TRBV5-5 and TRBJ2-5, is as follows: DAGVTQSPTHLIKTRGQQVTLRCSPISGHKSVSWYQQVLGQGPQFIFQYYEKEERGRGNFPDRFSARQFPNYSSELNVNALLLGDSALYLCASSLQREVTETQYFGPGTRLLVL.

V gene TRBV12-3 or TRBV12-4 combines with J gene TRBJ2-7, with TRBD2 as a possible D gene (6 bases). The CDR3 is made up of 11 amino acids. V lost 3 bases and J lost 9, with 9 bases in between. For the CDR3, the DNA is TGTGCCAGCAGTTTCTCGGGGGTGCAGTACTTC. It is translated as CASSFSGVQYF.